What follows is one T cell receptor (beta chain) and its context. This specimen comes from a study of technical replicates of blood from a handful of donors. The method was immunoSEQ multiplex PCR; TCRdb's version includes in-frame clones alone and lacks a portion of them. This sample has around 100,000 clones; approximately 94% occur once, and the top ten carry 0.25% to 0.35%. This receptor was identified in a human donor in good health. Input material: T cells isolated from PBMCs.

CDR3 DNA: TGTGCCAGCAGTTATCGGACGGGGAGGAACACTGAAGCTTTCTTT. This translates into CASSYRTGRNTEAFF. The J gene is TRBJ1-1, the V gene TRBV6-6; D call uncertain. Germline lookup yields CDR1 MNHNY and CDR2 SVGAGI (reference sequence). The CDR3 loop spans 15 amino acids. The germline V and J ends were trimmed by 3 bases and 1 base, with 12 bases remaining between them.